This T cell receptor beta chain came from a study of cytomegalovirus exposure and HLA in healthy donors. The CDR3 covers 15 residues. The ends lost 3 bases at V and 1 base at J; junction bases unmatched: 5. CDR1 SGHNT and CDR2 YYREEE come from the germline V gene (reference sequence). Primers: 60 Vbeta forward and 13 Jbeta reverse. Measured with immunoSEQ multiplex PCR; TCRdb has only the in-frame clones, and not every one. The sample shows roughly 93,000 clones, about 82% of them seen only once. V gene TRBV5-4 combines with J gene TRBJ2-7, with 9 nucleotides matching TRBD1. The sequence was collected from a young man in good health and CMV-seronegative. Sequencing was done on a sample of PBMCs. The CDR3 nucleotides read TGTGCCAGCAGCTGGGGGACAGGGTGGTCCTACGAGCAGTACTTC. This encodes CASSWGTGWSYEQYF.